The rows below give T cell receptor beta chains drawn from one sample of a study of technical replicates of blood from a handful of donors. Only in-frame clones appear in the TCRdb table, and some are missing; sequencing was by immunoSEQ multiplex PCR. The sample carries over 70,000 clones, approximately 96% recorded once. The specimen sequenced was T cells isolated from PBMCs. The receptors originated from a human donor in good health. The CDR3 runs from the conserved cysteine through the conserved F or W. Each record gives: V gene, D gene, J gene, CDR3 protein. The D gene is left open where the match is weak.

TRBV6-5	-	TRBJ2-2	CASTQDTGELFF
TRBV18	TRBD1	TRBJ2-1	CASSILAGTGSPYEQFF
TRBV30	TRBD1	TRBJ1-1	CAWSEIPGQGATEAFF
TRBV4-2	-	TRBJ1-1	CASSQVGSLNTEAFF
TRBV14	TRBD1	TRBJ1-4	CASSQDHLRTGGRGLNEKLFF
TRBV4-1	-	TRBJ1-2	CASSQAWGGPHGYTF
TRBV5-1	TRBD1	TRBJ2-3	CASSLETGGADTQYF
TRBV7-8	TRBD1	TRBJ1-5	CASSPRTGGPSQPQHF
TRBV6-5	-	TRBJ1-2	CASSYFLDPRGYGYTF
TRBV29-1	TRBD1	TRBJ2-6	CSAQQGSSSGANVLTF
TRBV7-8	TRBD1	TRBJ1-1	CASSLRQGTTEAFF
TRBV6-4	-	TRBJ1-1	CASSDSSGNTEAFF
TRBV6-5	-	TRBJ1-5	CASMREGSSNQPQHF
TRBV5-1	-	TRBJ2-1	CASSLEPEYNEQFF
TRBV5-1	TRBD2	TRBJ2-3	CASSAGTSSTDTQYF
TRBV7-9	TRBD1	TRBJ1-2	CASSNTGVGYTF
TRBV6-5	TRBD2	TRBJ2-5	CASSYSTTSVETQYF
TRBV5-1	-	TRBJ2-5	CASSSYMGGKETQYF
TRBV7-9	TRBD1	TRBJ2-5	CASSLVEGQGRETQYF
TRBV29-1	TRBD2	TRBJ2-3	CSVEPLAGDTDTQYF
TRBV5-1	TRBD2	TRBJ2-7	CASREGTSGYEQYF
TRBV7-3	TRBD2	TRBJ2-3	CASSLTSGSASTDTQYF
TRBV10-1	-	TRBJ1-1	CASSKDRLNTEAFF
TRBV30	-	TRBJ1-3	CAWRDGSRILGNTIYF
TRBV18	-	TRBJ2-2	CASSPGLNTGELFF
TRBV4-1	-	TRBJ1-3	CASSQESFYSPGNTIYF
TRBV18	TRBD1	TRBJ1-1	CASSVTGTTEAFF
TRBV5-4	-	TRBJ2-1	CASSFTGMNEQFF
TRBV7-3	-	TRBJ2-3	CASSQEDTPVDTQYF
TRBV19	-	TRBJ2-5	CASIGTLGQETQYF
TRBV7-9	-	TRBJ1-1	CASSFNRGLNTEAFF
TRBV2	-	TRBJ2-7	CASRGTSYEQYF
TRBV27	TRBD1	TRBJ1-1	CASSLEGTGNTEAFF
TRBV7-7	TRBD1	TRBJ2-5	CASSFRMGQGEETQYF
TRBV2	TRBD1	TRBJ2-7	CALQGEEQYF
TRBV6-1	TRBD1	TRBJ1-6	CASSGDRAGRDSPLHF
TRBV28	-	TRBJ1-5	CASSWVDSNQPQHF
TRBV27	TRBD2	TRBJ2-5	CASSRRLAGVLQETQYF
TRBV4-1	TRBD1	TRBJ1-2	CASSQDLSNRGFNYGYTF
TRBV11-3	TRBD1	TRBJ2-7	CASSPSPGGEQYF
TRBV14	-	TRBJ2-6	CASSQSGANVLTF
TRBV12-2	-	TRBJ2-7	CASRPGPLTGAGEQYF
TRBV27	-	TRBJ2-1	CASSFQGWENEQFF
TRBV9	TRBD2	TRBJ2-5	CASSVVPGGQETQYF
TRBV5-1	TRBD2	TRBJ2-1	CASSLVLAASPEQFF
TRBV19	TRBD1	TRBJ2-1	CASSPLRDRIHNEQFF
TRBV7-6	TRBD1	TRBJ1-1	CASSLSPDRDTEAFF
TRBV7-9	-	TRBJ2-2	CASRRAINTGELFF
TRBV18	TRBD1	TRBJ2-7	CASSPGAAPDRTTYEQYF
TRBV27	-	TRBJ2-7	CASSSLGGRIYEQYF
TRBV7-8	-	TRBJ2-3	CASSLEFLGATDTQYF
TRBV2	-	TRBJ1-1	CASSEYPNTEAFF
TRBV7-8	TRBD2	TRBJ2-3	CASSFRTSGSGDTQYF
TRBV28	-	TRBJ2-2	CASSLWGASTGELFF